These T cell receptor beta chains were read from a single sample in a study of identical twins. TCRdb re-called the 5' RACE reads through MiXCR, storing one row per CDR3 protein. The sample yields 250,000 or so distinct CDR3 sequences, about an eighth seen once. This sample was also put to use in a study of yellow fever vaccine responses in identical twins.

The specimen sequenced was memory (CD45RO+) T cells sorted from blood. The receptors here all came from a woman under 30 in good health. The CDR3 runs from the conserved cysteine through the conserved F or W. The order of the fields is D gene, J gene, V gene, CDR3 protein. The D gene is left open where the match is weak.

TRBD2 TRBJ2-3 TRBV5-1 CASSFGGLATDTQYF
TRBD1 TRBJ2-7 TRBV7-9 CASSFLLGRGPTYEQYF
TRBD1 TRBJ2-1 TRBV6-4 CASSEAGTGEQFF
TRBD1 TRBJ1-2 TRBV7-9 CASGDSTNYGYTF
TRBD1 TRBJ2-7 TRBV20-1 CSAAGQGLYEQYF
NA TRBJ2-2 TRBV12-5 CASGLKGNTGELFF
NA TRBJ2-1 TRBV20-1 CSARVPNYNEQFF
NA TRBJ1-2 TRBV4-1 CASSQDTPIGVPYGYTF
NA TRBJ2-3 TRBV20-1 CSAPNLNLPDTQYF
TRBD2 TRBJ2-3 TRBV6-1 CASRVGTSGGRTDTQYF
NA TRBJ2-5 TRBV19 CASSMKKGGLQETQYF
NA TRBJ1-5 TRBV28 CASRLGADQPQHF
NA TRBJ2-3 TRBV7-9 CASSDRLGESTDTQYF
TRBD2 TRBJ2-3 TRBV4-2 CASSLAGVVGTDTQYF
NA TRBJ2-7 TRBV7-9 CASSSSTNYEQYF
NA TRBJ2-7 TRBV28 CASSGQLSYEQYF
TRBD2 TRBJ2-3 TRBV6-1 CASSERAGGTSDTQYF
NA TRBJ1-4 TRBV3-1 CASSPLGSGSREKLFF
TRBD1 TRBJ1-4 TRBV4-2 CASSQPGTGGEKLFF